The source of this T cell receptor (beta chain) is a study of shared clonotypes between healthy human individuals. Study in general: Each donor's CD4 naive and CD4 memory cells filled three plates apiece, CD8 naive two, and CD8 memory one.

The repertoire was sequenced with immunoSEQ multiplex PCR; TCRdb's copy has only in-frame clones and lacks some. The repertoire holds about 2 million clones, with 85% to 95% as singletons. The sequence came from a man in his late teens or twenties in good health. The specimen was naive CD4+ T cells sorted from blood. Subset indicated: CD45RA+ positively selected.

CDR3 DNA sequence: TGCGCCAGCAGCCCGTCGGGCGTCGTTGAAAAACTGTTTTTT. Protein sequence: CASSPSGVVEKLFF. V usage is TRBV5-1 and J usage is TRBJ1-4; D gene ambiguous. The CDR3 has 14 residues. Germline V lookup: CDR1 SGHRS, CDR2 YFSETQ. V lost 4 bases and J lost 7, with 14 bases in between. The full variable domain, its missing parts supplied by reference TRBV5-1 and TRBJ1-4, is KAGVTQTPRYLIKTRGQQVTLSCSPISGHRSVSWYQQTPGQGLQFLFEYFSETQRNKGNFPGRFSGRQFSNSRSEMNVSTLELGDSALYLCASSPSGVVEKLFFGSGTQLSVL.